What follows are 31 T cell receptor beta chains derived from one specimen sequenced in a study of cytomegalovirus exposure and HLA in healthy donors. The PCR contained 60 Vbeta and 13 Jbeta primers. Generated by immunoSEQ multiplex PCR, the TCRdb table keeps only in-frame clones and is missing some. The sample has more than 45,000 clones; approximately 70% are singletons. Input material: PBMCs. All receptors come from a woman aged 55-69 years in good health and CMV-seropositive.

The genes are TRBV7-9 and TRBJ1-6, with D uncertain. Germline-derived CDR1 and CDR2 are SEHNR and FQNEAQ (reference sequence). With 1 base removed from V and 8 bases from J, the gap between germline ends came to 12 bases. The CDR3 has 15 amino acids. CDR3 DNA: TGTGCCAGCAGCTTAGGAGGAGGGAGGGATTCACCCCTCCACTTT. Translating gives CASSLGGGRDSPLHF.

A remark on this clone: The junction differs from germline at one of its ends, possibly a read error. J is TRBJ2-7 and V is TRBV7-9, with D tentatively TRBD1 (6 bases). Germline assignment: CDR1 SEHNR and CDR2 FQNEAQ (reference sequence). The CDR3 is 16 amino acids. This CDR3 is CSSSPQSRTAGYEQYF. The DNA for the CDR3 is TGTTCCAGCAGCCCCCAGTCCCGGACAGCTGGCTACGAGCAGTACTTC.

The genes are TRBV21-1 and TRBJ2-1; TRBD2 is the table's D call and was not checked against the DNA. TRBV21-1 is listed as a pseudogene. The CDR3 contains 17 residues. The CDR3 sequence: CASNPTTSQRSYNEQFF. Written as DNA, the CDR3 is TGTGCCAGCAACCCAACGACTAGTCAGCGCTCCTACAATGAGCAGTTCTTC.

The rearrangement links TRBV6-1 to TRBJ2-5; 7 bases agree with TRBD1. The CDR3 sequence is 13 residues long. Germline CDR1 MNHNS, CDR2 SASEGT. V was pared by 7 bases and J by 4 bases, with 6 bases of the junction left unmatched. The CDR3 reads CASTLTGRETQYF. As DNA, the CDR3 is TGTGCCAGCACTCTGACAGGGAGAGAGACCCAGTACTTC.

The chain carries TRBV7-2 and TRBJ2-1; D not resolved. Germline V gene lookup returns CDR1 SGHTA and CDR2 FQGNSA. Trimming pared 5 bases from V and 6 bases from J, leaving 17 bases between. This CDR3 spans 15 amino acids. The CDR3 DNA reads TGTGCCAGCAGCCCTACCACGAACCGCGGCAATGAGCAGTTCTTC. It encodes CASSPTTNRGNEQFF. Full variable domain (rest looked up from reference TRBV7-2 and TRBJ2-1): GAGVSQSPSNKVTEKGKDVELRCDPISGHTALYWYRQSLGQGLEFLIYFQGNSAPDKSGLPSDRFSAERTGGSVSTLTIQRTQQEDSAVYLCASSPTTNRGNEQFFGPGTRLTVL.

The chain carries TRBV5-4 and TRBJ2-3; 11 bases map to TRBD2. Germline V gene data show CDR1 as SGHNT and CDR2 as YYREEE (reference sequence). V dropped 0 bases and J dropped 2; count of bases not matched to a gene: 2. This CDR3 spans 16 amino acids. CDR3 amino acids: CASSLGLAGPTDTQYF. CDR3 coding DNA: TGTGCCAGCAGCTTGGGACTAGCGGGACCCACAGATACGCAGTATTTT.

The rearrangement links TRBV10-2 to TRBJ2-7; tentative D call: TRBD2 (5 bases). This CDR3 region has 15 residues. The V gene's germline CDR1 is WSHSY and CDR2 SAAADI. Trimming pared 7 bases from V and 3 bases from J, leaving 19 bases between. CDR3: CASTADAEGFYEQYF. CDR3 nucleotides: TGCGCCAGCACCGCGGACGCAGAGGGATTCTACGAGCAGTACTTC.

The CDR3 region is CAWSRITGDEAFF. CDR3 nucleotides: TGTGCCTGGAGTCGCATAACAGGGGATGAAGCTTTCTTT. The chain links TRBV30 to TRBJ1-1, with 7 bases matching TRBD1. The CDR3 totals 13 residues. V lost 2 bases to trimming and J lost 7 bases; unmatched junction nucleotides: 7. CDR1 is GTSNPN, CDR2 SVGIG, per germline (reference sequence).

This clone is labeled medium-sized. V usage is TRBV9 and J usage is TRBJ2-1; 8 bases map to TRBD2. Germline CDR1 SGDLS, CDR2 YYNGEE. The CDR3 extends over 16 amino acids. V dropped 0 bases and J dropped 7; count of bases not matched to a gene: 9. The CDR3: CASSVESGGLGNEQFF. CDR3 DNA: TGTGCCAGCAGCGTAGAAAGCGGGGGTCTAGGAAATGAGCAGTTCTTC. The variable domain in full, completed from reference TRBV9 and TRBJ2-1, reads DSGVTQTPKHLITATGQRVTLRCSPRSGDLSVYWYQQSLDQGLQFLIQYYNGEERAKGNILERFSAQQFPDLHSELNLSSLELGDSALYFCASSVESGGLGNEQFFGPGTRLTVL.

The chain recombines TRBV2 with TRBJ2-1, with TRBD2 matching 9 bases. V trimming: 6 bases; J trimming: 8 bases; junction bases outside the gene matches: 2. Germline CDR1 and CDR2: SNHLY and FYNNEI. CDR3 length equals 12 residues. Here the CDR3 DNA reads TGTGCCAGCAGGAGACTAGCGGATGAGCAGTTCTTC. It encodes CASRRLADEQFF.

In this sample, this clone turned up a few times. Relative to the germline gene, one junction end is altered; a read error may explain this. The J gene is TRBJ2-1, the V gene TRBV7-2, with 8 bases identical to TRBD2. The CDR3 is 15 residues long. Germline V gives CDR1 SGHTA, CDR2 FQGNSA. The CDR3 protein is CASSPERGPDNEQFF. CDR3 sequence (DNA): TGCGCCAGCAGCCCTGAGCGGGGGCCAGACAATGAGCAGTTCTTC. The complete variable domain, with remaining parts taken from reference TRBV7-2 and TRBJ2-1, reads GAGVSQSPSNKVTEKGKDVELRCDPISGHTALYWYRQSLGQGLEFLIYFQGNSAPDKSGLPSDRFSAERTGGSVSTLTIQRTQQEDSAVYLCASSPERGPDNEQFFGPGTRLTVL.

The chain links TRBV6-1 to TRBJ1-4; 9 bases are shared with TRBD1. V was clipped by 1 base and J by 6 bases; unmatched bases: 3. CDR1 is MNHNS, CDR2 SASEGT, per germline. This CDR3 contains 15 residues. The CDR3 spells CASSEGDRVYEKLFF. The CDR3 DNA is TGTGCCAGCAGTGAAGGGGACAGGGTATATGAAAAACTGTTTTTT.

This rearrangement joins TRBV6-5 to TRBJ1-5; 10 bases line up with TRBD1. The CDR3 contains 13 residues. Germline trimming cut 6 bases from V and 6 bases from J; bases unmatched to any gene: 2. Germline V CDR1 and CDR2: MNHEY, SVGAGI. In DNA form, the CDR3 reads TGTGCCAGCAGACGGACAGGGGGTCAGCCCCAGCATTTT. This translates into CASRRTGGQPQHF.

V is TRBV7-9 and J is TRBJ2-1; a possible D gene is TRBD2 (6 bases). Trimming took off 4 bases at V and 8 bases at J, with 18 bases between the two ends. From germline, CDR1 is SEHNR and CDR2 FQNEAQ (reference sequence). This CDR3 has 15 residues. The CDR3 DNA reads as TGTGCCAGCAGCTCCGCCGGGACTCAGAGACATGAGCAGTTCTTC. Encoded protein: CASSSAGTQRHEQFF. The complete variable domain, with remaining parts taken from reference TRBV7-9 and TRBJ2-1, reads DTGVSQNPRHKITKRGQNVTFRCDPISEHNRLYWYRQTLGQGPEFLTYFQNEAQLEKSRLLSDRFSAERPKGSFSTLEIQRTEQGDSAMYLCASSSAGTQRHEQFFGPGTRLTVL.

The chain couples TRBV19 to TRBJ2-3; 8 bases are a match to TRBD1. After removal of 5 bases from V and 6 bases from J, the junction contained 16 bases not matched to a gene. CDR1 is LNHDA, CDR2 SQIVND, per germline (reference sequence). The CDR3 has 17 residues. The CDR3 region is CASSYRGDRGRVDTQYF. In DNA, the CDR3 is TGTGCCAGTAGTTATCGGGGAGACAGGGGCCGTGTGGATACGCAGTATTTT.

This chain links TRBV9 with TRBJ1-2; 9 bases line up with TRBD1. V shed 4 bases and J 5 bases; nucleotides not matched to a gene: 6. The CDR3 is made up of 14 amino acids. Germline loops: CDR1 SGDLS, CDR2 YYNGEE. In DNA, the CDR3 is TGTGCCAGCAGCTTAACAGGGGGCGGTTATGGCTACACCTTC. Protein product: CASSLTGGGYGYTF.

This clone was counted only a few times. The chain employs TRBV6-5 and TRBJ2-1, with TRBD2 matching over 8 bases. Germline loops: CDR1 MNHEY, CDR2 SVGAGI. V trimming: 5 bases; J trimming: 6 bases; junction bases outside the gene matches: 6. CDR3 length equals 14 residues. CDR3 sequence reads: CASSQGLASNEQFF. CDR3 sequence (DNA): TGTGCCAGCAGTCAAGGACTAGCTAGCAATGAGCAGTTCTTC.

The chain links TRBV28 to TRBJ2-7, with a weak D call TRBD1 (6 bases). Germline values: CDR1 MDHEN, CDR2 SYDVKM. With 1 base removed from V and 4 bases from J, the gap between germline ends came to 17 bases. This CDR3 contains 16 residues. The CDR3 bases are TGTGCCAGCAGTTTATTGCGTGGGGGCCGCAGGTACGAGCAGTACTTC. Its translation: CASSLLRGGRRYEQYF.

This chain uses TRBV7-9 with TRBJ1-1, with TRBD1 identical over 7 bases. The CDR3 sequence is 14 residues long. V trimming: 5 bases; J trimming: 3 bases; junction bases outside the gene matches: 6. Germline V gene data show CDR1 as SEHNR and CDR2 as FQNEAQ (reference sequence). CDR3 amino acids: CASSRFDRDTEAFF. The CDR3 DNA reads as TGTGCCAGCAGCCGATTTGACAGGGACACTGAAGCTTTCTTT.

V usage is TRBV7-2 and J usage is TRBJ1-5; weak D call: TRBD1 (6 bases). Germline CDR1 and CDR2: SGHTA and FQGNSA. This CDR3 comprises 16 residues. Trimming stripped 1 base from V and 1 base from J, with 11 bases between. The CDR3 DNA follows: TGTGCCAGCAGCTTAGAAGGGGGAAAGAGCAATCAGCCCCAGCATTTT. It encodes CASSLEGGKSNQPQHF.

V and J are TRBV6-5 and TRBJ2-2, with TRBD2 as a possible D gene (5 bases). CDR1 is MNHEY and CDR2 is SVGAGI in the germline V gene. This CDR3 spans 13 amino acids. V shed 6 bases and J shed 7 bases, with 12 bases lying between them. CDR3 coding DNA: TGTGCCAGCAGCGCGGACTTTCTCGGGGAGCTGTTTTTT. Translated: CASSADFLGELFF.

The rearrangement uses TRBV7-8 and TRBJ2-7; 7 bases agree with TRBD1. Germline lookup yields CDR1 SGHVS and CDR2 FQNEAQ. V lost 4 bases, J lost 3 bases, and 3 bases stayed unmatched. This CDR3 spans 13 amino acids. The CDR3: CASSWDRHYEQYF. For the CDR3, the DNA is TGTGCCAGCAGCTGGGACAGACACTACGAGCAGTACTTC. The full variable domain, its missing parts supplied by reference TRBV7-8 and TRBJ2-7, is GAGVSQSPRYKVAKRGQDVALRCDPISGHVSLFWYQQALGQGPEFLTYFQNEAQLDKSGLPSDRFFAERPEGSVSTLKIQRTQQEDSAVYLCASSWDRHYEQYFGPGTRLTVT.

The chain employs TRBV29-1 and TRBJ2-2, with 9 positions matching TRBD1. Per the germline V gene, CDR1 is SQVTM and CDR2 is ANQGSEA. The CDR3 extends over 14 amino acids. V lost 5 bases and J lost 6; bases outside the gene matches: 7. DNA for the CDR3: TGCAGCGTTACGGACAGGGGATCTCCCGGGGAGCTGTTTTTT. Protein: CSVTDRGSPGELFF.

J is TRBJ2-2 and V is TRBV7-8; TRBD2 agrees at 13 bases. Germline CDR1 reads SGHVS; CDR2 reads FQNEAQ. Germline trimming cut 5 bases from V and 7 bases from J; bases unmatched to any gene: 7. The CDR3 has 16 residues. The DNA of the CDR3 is TGTGCCAGCAGCCCTACTAGCGGGGGGGCCGTCGGGGAGCTGTTTTTT. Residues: CASSPTSGGAVGELFF.

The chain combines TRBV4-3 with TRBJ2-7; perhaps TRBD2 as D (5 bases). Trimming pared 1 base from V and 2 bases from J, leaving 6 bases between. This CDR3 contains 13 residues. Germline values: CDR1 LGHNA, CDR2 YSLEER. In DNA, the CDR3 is TGCGCCAGCAGCCAAGGGAGGCCCTACGAGCAGTACTTC. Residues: CASSQGRPYEQYF.

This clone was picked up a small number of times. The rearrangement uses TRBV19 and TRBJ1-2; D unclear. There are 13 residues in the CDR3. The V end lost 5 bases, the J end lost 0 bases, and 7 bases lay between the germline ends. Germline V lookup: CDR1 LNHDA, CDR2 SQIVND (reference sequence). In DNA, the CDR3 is TGTGCCAGTAGTCCCCTAGCTAACTATGGCTACACCTTC. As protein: CASSPLANYGYTF.

DNA for the CDR3: TGTGCCAGCAGCTCAGGGTGGGGGGGCTCGAACACCGGGGAGCTGTTTTTT. Translation: CASSSGWGGSNTGELFF. V and J are TRBV11-3 and TRBJ2-2, with a tentative D call TRBD2 (7 bases). CDR1 is SGHNT, CDR2 YENEEA, per germline. The CDR3 is 17 residues long. Trimming took off 4 bases at V and 0 bases at J, with 15 bases between the two ends. Variable domain in full (rest from reference TRBV11-3 and TRBJ2-2): EAGVVQSPRYKIIEKKQPVAFWCNPISGHNTLYWYLQNLGQGPELLIRYENEEAVDDSQLPKDRFSAERLKGVDSTLKIQPAELGDSAVYLCASSSGWGGSNTGELFFGEGSRLTVL.

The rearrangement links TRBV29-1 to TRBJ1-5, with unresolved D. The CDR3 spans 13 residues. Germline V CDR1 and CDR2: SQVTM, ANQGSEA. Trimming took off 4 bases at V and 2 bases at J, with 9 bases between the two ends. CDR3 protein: CSVGTGGNQPQHF. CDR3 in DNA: TGCAGCGTTGGTACCGGGGGCAATCAGCCCCAGCATTTT.

CDR3 coding DNA: TGCAGTGCTCTCCGACTCTATGGCTACACCTTC. Translated, it gives CSALRLYGYTF. The chain uses TRBV20-1 and TRBJ1-2, with D hard to call. Germline CDR1 is DFQATT and CDR2 is SNEGSKA (reference sequence). The CDR3 runs 11 residues. Trimming stripped 5 bases from V and 4 bases from J, with 8 bases between.

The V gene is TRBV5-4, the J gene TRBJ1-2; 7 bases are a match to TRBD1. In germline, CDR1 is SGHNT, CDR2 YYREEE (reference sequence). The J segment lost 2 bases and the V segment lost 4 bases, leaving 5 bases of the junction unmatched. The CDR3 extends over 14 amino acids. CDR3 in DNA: TGTGCCAGCAGCCTAGGGACAGCGAACTATGGCTACACCTTC. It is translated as CASSLGTANYGYTF.

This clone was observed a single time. For the CDR3, the DNA is TGTGCCAGCAGCTTAGCAGGGGTCATTATGGGCACTGAAGCTTTCTTT. Translating it yields CASSLAGVIMGTEAFF. V is TRBV7-2 and J is TRBJ1-1, with D perhaps TRBD1 (5 bases). CDR1 and CDR2 (germline): SGHTA, FQGNSA. The CDR3 extends over 16 amino acids. V shed 0 bases and J shed 4 bases, with 15 bases lying between them.